These T cell receptor beta chains were read from a single sample in a study of shared clonotypes between healthy human individuals. Libraries were prepared by immunoSEQ multiplex PCR; TCRdb keeps only in-frame clonotypes and omits some of them. The table includes about 1 million clones, around 74% detected once. What was sequenced was memory CD4+ T cells sorted from blood. All receptors derive from a man aged 18 to 29 in good health. Both conserved end residues are part of each CDR3. The D gene is left open where the match is weak. Where a row states a size, it is once, few, many or the class of an expanded clone; other rows omit it.

TRBV7-2	TRBJ2-5	.	.	TGTGCCAGCAGCTACGGGGGGCCCCAGCAGACCCAGTACTTC	CASSYGGPQQTQYF
TRBV5-4	TRBJ2-7	.	TRBD1	TGTGCCAGCAGCTCTACAGGGGGAAACGAGCAGTACTTC	CASSSTGGNEQYF
TRBV27	TRBJ1-6	.	.	TGTGCCAGCAGTTTGGGGGGGCCCTATAATTCACCCCTCCACTTT	CASSLGGPYNSPLHF
TRBV5-4	TRBJ1-6	few	TRBD1	TGTGCCAGCAGCATAACCGGGACAGAGAATTCACCCCTCCACTTT	CASSITGTENSPLHF
TRBV6-6	TRBJ2-1	.	TRBD2	TGTGCCAGCAGTTCCCCTGGCGGGGGGGCCAATGAGCAGTTCTTC	CASSSPGGGANEQFF
TRBV27	TRBJ1-1	.	TRBD1	TGTGCCAGCAGTCCAGCGGGGACAGGGAGGACTGAAGCTTTCTTT	CASSPAGTGRTEAFF
TRBV18	TRBJ1-3	few	.	TGTGCCAGCTCACCTTCGCCGGTCCCAGAGGCCACCATATATTTT	CASSPSPVPEATIYF
TRBV28	TRBJ1-1	.	.	TGTGCCAGCAGTAACCGGGGAGGGTTGAACACTGAAGCTTTCTTT	CASSNRGGLNTEAFF
TRBV4-1	TRBJ2-7	once	TRBD1	TGCGCCAGCAGCCGGGGGTCGGGACAGGGGTCCTACGAGCAGTACTTC	CASSRGSGQGSYEQYF
TRBV2	TRBJ1-6	.	.	TGTGCCGGGGGGGAGGGCAGCTCCTATAATTCACCCCTCCACTTT	CAGGEGSSYNSPLHF
TRBV30	TRBJ2-5	few	.	TGTGCCTGGAGTGGGGGACTCCAGGAGACCCAGTACTTC	CAWSGGLQETQYF
TRBV5-1	TRBJ2-3	.	.	TGCGCCAGCAGCTTGAGACAGCCAAGCACAGATACGCAGTATTTT	CASSLRQPSTDTQYF
TRBV30	TRBJ2-1	.	TRBD2	TGTGCCTTGAGGGCCTATACTAGCGGGGGCTCCTACAATGAGCAGTTCTTC	CALRAYTSGGSYNEQFF
TRBV4-1	TRBJ2-1	many	.	TGCGCCAGCAGCCAAGGCGGAACACAGTTCTTC	CASSQGGTQFF
TRBV20-1	TRBJ2-5	.	.	TGCAGTGCTCTGAAGGAGACCCAGTACTTC	CSALKETQYF
TRBV9	TRBJ2-2	.	TRBD2	TGTGCCAGCAGCGTAGGACTAGCGGGAGGGCCGGGCACCGGGGAGCTGTTTTTT	CASSVGLAGGPGTGELFF
TRBV7-9	TRBJ1-6	.	.	TGTGCCAGCAGCGCGGACAGTAATAATTCACCCCTCCACTTT	CASSADSNNSPLHF
TRBV9	TRBJ2-2	.	TRBD1	TGTGCCAGCAGCGTGGGGACAGAAGCCACCGGGGAGCTGTTTTTT	CASSVGTEATGELFF
TRBV5-1	TRBJ2-1	few	.	TGCGCCAGCAGCTTGGCCGCTCAGGGAATCGGGCAGTTCTTC	CASSLAAQGIGQFF
TRBV7-7	TRBJ2-1	.	TRBD2	TGTGCTAGCAGCCGGACTAGCGGGAGTTTCGATGAGCAGTTCTTC	CASSRTSGSFDEQFF
TRBV5-1	TRBJ1-1	few	.	TGCGCCAGCAGCTGGACGGGGACGCCTATCAACACTGAAGCTTTCTTT	CASSWTGTPINTEAFF
TRBV10-3	TRBJ1-1	.	.	TGTGCCATCAGTGAGTCGTGGGACTCTGAAGCTTTCTTT	CAISESWDSEAFF
TRBV25-1	TRBJ1-6	.	.	TGTGCCAGCTCCGGGACACAGAATTCACCCCTCCACTTT	CASSGTQNSPLHF
TRBV13	TRBJ2-5	.	.	TGTGCCAGCAGCTTAGTAGGCGGAGAGACCCAGTACTTC	CASSLVGGETQYF
TRBV14	TRBJ1-2	.	.	TGTGCCAGCAGCCGCGAGTTGAACTATGGCTACACCTTC	CASSRELNYGYTF
TRBV7-9	TRBJ2-3	many	.	TGTGCCAGCAGCTTAGACAGGGAAGGAGATACGCAGTATTTT	CASSLDREGDTQYF
TRBV29-1	TRBJ2-5	.	.	TGCAGCGTTGAAGACCCAGGGGAGACCCAGTACTTC	CSVEDPGETQYF
TRBV23-1	TRBJ1-2	.	.	TGCGCCAGCCACATTTGCGTCCATGGCTACACCTTC	CASHICVHGYTF
TRBV2	TRBJ2-5	.	TRBD1	TGTGCCAGCAGCCCGGACAGGGGGGTCTACGGGACCCAGTACTTC	CASSPDRGVYGTQYF
TRBV28	TRBJ1-1	.	TRBD1	TGTGCCAGCAGTTCAGGGGGGTACACTGAAGCTTTCTTT	CASSSGGYTEAFF
TRBV21-1	TRBJ1-2	.	.	TGTGCCAGCAGCAAACCCAACGGGACAGTCACTAACTATGGCTACACCTTC	CASSKPNGTVTNYGYTF
TRBV6-5	TRBJ1-2	few	TRBD1	TGTGCCAGCAGTTACGGCACAGGGGGATACTATGGCTACACCTTC	CASSYGTGGYYGYTF
TRBV11-3	TRBJ2-5	.	.	TGTGCCAGCAGCTTAGATGGGACACCCGAAGAGACCCAGTACTTC	CASSLDGTPEETQYF
TRBV18	TRBJ2-6	few	.	TGTGCCAGCTCACCACCGGCGCGGACCTCTGGGGCCAACGTCCTGACTTTC	CASSPPARTSGANVLTF